This record concerns one T cell receptor (beta chain) sequence. Its antigen is currently unknown. V lost 4 bases to trimming and J lost 3 bases, with 19 bases between them. This CDR3 has 17 residues. Germline CDR1 reads MGHRA; CDR2 reads YSYEKL. This entry is derived from a study of T cell responses to AZD1222 COVID-19 vaccine. Using immunoSEQ multiplex PCR, the repertoire was profiled, and TCRdb retains in-frame clones only, with some absent. The data hold 200,000 or so clones, with almost 90% observed a single time. General study results and limits: Of the AZD1222 recipients, only 5 or 6 were seropositive at baseline.

The rearrangement uses TRBV4-1 and TRBJ1-3, with a possible D match to TRBD1 (6 bases). The sequence was collected from an adult in good health. Sequenced material: peripheral blood, taken on day 0 of AZD1222 vaccination. CDR3 protein: CASSPPGGGGVGNTIYF. DNA for the CDR3: TGCGCCAGCAGCCCCCCTGGCGGGGGCGGGGTTGGAAACACCATATATTTT.